This T cell receptor (beta chain) was recovered during a study of blood T cell repertoires in COVID-19. Study in general: From the United States, Italy and Spain came samples of acute and convalescent COVID-19. Sources were T cells, B-cell-depleted T cells, or PBMCs; the material itself was cDNA or gDNA.

In the original workflow: For nucleated cells, counts were estimated from reference gene primer amplification. The assay was immunoSEQ multiplex PCR, and TCRdb's table has in-frame clones only and misses some. That table supplies the V and J calls and clone size; D and trimming were determined from the DNA. This table holds hundreds of thousands of clones, 84% found once. V lost 4 bases and J lost 2; bases outside the gene matches: 11. The CDR3 contains 17 residues. Germline V lookup: CDR1 SGHRS, CDR2 YFSETQ. This TCR was sampled from a human donor in a cohort sampled during active COVID-19. The chain uses TRBV5-1 and TRBJ2-2, with 7 bases that match TRBD1. Input material: peripheral blood. CDR3: CASSRRTGTDNTGELFF. CDR3 sequence (DNA): TGCGCCAGCAGCAGAAGAACCGGGACAGATAACACCGGGGAGCTGTTTTTT.